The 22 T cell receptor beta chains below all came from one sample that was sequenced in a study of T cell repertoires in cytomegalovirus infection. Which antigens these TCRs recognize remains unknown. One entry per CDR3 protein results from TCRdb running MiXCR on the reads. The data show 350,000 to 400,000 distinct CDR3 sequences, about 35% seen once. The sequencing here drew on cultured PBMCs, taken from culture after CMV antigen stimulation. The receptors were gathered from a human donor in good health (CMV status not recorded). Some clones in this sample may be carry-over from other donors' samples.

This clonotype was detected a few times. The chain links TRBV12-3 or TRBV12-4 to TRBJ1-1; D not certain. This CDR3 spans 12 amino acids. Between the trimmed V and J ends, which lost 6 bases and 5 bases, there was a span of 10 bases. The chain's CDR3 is CASSRDPTEAFF. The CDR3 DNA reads TGTGCCAGCAGCCGTGACCCGACTGAAGCTTTCTTT.

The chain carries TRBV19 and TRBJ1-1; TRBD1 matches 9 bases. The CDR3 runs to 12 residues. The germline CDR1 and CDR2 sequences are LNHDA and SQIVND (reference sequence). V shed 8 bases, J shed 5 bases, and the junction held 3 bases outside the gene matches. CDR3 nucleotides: TGTGCCAGTGGGACAGGGCGGACTGAAGCTTTCTTT. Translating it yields CASGTGRTEAFF. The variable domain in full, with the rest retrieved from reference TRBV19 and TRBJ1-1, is DGGITQSPKYLFRKEGQNVTLSCEQNLNHDAMYWYRQDPGQGLRLIYYSQIVNDFQKGDIAEGYSVSREKKESFPLTVTSAQKNPTAFYLCASGTGRTEAFFGQGTRLTVV.

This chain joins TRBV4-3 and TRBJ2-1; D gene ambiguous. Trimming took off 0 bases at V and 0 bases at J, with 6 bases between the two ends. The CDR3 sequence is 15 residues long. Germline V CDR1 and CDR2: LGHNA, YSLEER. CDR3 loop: CASSQDWGSYNEQFF. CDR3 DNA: TGCGCCAGCAGCCAAGATTGGGGCTCCTACAATGAGCAGTTCTTC.

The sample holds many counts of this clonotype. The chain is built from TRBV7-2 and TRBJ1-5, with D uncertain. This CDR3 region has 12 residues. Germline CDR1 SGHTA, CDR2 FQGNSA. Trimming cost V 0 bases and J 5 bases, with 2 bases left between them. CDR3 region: CASSLADQPQHF. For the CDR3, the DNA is TGTGCCAGCAGCTTAGCGGATCAGCCCCAGCATTTT.

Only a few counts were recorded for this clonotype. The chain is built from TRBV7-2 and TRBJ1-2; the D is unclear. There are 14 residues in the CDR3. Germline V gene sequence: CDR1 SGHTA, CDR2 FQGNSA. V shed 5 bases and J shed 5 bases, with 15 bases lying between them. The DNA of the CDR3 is TGTGCCAGCAGCCTCGGGATGAACTTTTATGGCTACACCTTC. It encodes CASSLGMNFYGYTF.

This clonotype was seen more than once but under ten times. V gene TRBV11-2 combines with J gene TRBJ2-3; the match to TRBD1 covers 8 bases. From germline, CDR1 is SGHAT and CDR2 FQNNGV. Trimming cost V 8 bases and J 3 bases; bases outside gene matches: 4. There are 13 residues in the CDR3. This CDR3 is CASDRGETDTQYF. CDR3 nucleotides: TGTGCCAGCGACAGGGGAGAAACAGATACGCAGTATTTT.

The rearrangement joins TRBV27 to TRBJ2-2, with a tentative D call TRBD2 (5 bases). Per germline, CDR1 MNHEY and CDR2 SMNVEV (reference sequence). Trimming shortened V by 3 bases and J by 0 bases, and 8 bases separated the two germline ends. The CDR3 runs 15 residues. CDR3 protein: CASSFEAANTGELFF. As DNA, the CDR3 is TGTGCCAGCAGTTTTGAAGCGGCGAACACCGGGGAGCTGTTTTTT.

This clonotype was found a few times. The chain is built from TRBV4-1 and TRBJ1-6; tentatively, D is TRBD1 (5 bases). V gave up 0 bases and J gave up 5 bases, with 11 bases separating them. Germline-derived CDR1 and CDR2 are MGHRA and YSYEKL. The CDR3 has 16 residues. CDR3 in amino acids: CASSQESTVNNSPLHF. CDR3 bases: TGCGCCAGCAGCCAAGAGTCGACAGTAAATAATTCACCCCTCCACTTT.

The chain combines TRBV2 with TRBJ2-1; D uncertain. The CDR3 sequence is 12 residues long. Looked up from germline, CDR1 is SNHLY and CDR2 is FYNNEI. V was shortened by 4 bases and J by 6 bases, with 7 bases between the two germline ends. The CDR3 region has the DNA TGTGCCAGCAGTGTTACGGGCAATGAGCAGTTCTTC. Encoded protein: CASSVTGNEQFF.

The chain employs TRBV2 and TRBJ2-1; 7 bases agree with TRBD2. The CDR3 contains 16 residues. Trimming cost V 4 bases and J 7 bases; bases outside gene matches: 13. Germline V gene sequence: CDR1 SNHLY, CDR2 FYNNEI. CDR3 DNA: TGTGCCAGCAGTGTACTCGTCCCGGGAGGCGGGAATGAGCAGTTCTTC. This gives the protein CASSVLVPGGGNEQFF.

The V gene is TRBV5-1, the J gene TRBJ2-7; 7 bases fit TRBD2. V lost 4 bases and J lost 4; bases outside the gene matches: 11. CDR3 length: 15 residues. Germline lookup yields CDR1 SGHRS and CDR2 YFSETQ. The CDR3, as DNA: TGCGCCAGCAGCCTAAGTGGGCGGGAGACTTACGAGCAGTACTTC. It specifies CASSLSGRETYEQYF.

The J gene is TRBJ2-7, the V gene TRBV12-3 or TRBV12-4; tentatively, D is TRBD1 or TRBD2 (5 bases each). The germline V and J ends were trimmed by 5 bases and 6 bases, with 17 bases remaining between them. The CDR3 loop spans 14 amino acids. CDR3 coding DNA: TGTGCCAGCAGTCCCCGGGTCAGGGAGACCGAGCAGTACTTC. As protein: CASSPRVRETEQYF.

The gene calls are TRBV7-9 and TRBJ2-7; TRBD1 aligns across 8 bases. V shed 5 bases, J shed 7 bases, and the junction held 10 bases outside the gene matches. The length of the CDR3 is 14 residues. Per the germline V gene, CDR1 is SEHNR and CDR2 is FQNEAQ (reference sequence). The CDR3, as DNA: TGTGCCAGCAGCCCTCATGGACAGGGCGGGGAGCAGTACGTC. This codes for CASSPHGQGGEQYV.

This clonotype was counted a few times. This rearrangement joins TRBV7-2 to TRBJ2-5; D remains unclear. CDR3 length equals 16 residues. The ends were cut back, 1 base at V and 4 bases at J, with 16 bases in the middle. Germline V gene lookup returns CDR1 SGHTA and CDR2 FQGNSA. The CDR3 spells CASSLGGVPTRETQYF. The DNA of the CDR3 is TGTGCCAGCAGCTTAGGTGGAGTTCCCACAAGAGAGACCCAGTACTTC. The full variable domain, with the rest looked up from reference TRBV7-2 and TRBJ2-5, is GAGVSQSPSNKVTEKGKDVELRCDPISGHTALYWYRQSLGQGLEFLIYFQGNSAPDKSGLPSDRFSAERTGGSVSTLTIQRTQQEDSAVYLCASSLGGVPTRETQYFGPGTRLLVL.

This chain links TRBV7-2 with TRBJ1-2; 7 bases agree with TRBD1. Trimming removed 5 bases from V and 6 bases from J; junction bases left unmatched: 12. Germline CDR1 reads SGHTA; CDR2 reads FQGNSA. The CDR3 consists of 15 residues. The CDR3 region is CASSETGTEVNGYTF. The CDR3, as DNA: TGTGCCAGCAGCGAAACCGGGACAGAGGTAAATGGCTACACCTTC.

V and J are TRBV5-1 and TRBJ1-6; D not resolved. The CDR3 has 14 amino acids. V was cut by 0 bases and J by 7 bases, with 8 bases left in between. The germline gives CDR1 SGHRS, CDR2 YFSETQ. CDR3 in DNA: TGCGCCAGCAGCTTGGGGGCACAGAATTCACCCCTCCACTTT. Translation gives CASSLGAQNSPLHF.

The CDR3 reads CSARDLIRGSYNSPLHF. CDR3 in DNA: TGCAGTGCTAGAGATCTCATCAGGGGTTCCTATAATTCACCCCTCCACTTT. The V gene is TRBV20-1, the J gene TRBJ1-6; D possibly corresponds to TRBD1 (6 bases). Germline assignment: CDR1 DFQATT and CDR2 SNEGSKA (reference sequence). There are 17 residues in the CDR3. V shed 0 bases and J shed 1 base, with 13 bases lying between them.

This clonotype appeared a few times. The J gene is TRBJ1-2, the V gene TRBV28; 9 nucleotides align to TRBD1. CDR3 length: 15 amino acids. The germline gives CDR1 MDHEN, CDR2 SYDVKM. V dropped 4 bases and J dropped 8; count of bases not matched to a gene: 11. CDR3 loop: CASSSAGTGLLGYTF. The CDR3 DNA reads TGTGCCAGCAGTTCAGCCGGGACAGGGTTATTAGGCTACACCTTC.

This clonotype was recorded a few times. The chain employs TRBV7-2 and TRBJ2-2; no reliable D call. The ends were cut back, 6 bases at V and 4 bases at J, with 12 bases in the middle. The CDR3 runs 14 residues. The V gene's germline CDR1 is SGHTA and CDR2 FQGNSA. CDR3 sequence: CASSPSIITGELFF. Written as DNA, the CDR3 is TGTGCCAGCAGTCCTAGTATCATCACCGGGGAGCTGTTTTTT.

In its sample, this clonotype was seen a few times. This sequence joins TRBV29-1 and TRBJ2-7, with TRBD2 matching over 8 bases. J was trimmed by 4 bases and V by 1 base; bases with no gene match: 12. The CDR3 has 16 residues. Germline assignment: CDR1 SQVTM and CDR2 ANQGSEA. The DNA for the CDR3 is TGCAGCGTTGAAGTCTTATCTCTAGCGGGTGATTACGAGCAGTACGTC. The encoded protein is CSVEVLSLAGDYEQYV.

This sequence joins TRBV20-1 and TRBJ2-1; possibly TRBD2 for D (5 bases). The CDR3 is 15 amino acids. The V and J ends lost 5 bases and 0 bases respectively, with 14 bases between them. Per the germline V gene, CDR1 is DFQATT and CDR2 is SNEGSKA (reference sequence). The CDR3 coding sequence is TGCAGTGCTCCTCGGAGAGGGAGCTCCTACAATGAGCAGTTCTTC. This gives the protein CSAPRRGSSYNEQFF.

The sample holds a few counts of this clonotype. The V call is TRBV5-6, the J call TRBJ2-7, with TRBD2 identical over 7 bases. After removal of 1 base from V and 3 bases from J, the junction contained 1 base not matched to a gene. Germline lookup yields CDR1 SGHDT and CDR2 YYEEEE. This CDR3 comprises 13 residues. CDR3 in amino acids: CASSLTSVYEQYV. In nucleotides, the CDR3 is TGTGCCAGCAGCTTGACTAGCGTCTACGAGCAGTACGTC.